Sequencing of this T cell receptor (beta chain) was carried out in a study of blood T cell repertoires in COVID-19. Study-wide background: The study drew acute and convalescent COVID-19 samples from the United States, Italy and Spain. The analysed material was cDNA or gDNA that came from T cells, B-cell-depleted T cells, or PBMCs.

Germline V gene sequence: CDR1 LGHNA, CDR2 YSLEER. Trimming took 0 bases from V and 4 from J, leaving 12 bases between them. This CDR3 has 15 residues. In the authors' methods: Amplifying reference gene primers gave estimates of nucleated cell counts. The protocol was immunoSEQ multiplex PCR, while the TCRdb copy is restricted to in-frame clones and leaves out a portion. That table furnishes V, J and clone size, whereas the DNA furnished D and trimming. The sample has some 150,000 clones, 84% seen once; the top ten hold 7.5% to 8%. Material for sequencing was peripheral blood. This clonotype was obtained from a man in his forties who had recovered from COVID-19. The chain has TRBV4-3 and TRBJ1-1, with D unresolved. CDR3 region: CASSQDAGWSTEAFF. In DNA, the CDR3 is TGCGCCAGCAGCCAAGACGCGGGTTGGAGCACTGAAGCTTTCTTT.